The rows below give T cell receptor beta chains drawn from one sample of a study of lymphopenia after photon versus proton radiotherapy. Produced via immunoSEQ multiplex PCR; TCRdb's table is partial and in-frame only. In the table there are about 20,000 clones, around four fifths of which are singletons. Source: peripheral blood, taken from a patient treated with photon-based radiotherapy. These receptor sequences come from a woman aged 50 to 60 with pancreatic cancer. Both conserved end residues are part of each CDR3. D genes are given only for firm matches. Some rows have no size entry. The others give once, few or many, or a class for an expanded clone.

abundance,v_gene,j_gene,d_gene,CDR3nt,CDR3aa
.,TRBV7-9,TRBJ2-7,.,TGTGCCGGGCGGAGCTCCTACGAGCAGTACTTC,CAGRSSYEQYF
.,TRBV30,TRBJ1-6,.,TGTGCCTGGAGTGCGAATCAGAATTCACCCCTCCACTTT,CAWSANQNSPLHF
.,TRBV5-1,TRBJ2-1,.,TGCGCCAGCAGCTTGGGGACTGCCAATGAGCAGTTCTTC,CASSLGTANEQFF
few,TRBV7-9,TRBJ1-2,.,TGTGCCAGCATTATACCACGGCCACAGGACGAATTCTATGGCTACACCTTC,CASIIPRPQDEFYGYTF
.,TRBV12-2,TRBJ2-2,.,TGTGCAAGTCGCTTAGACTATCCGAACACCGGGGAGCTGTTTTTT,CASRLDYPNTGELFF
.,TRBV7-2,TRBJ2-1,.,TGTGCCAGCAGCTTTCAAAACTCGGGGCACAATGAGCAGTTCTTC,CASSFQNSGHNEQFF
few,TRBV27,TRBJ1-1,.,TGTGCCAGCAGTTTCGACAGAAACATGAACACTGAAGCTTTCTTT,CASSFDRNMNTEAFF
once,TRBV30,TRBJ2-7,TRBD2,TGTGCCTGGACCAGGACTAGCGGATACGAGCAGTACTTC,CAWTRTSGYEQYF
.,TRBV19,TRBJ2-1,TRBD2,TGTGCCAGTAGTACAACGGGACTAGCGGGAAGCAATGAGCAGTTCTTC,CASSTTGLAGSNEQFF
.,TRBV10-3,TRBJ2-1,.,TGTGCCACCAGCGGTGAGAGCTCCTACAATGAGCAGTTCTTC,CATSGESSYNEQFF
.,TRBV6-1,TRBJ1-1,.,TGTGCCAGCAGTGAGCGGAGGGCCACTGAAGCTTTCTTT,CASSERRATEAFF
.,TRBV10-3,TRBJ2-7,.,TGTGCCATCAGCACGACTAGGAGCTCCTACGAGCAGTACTTC,CAISTTRSSYEQYF
.,TRBV5-1,TRBJ1-4,.,TGCGCCAGCAGCTTAGTGCCTGCAACTAATGAAAAACTGTTTTTT,CASSLVPATNEKLFF
few,TRBV7-3,TRBJ2-2,.,TGTGCCAGCAGCTTAACTCCGACTAGCACCGGGGAGCTGTTTTTT,CASSLTPTSTGELFF
.,TRBV15,TRBJ2-1,TRBD1,TGTGCCACCAGCGGCGGACAGGGGGGCTACAATGAGCAGTTCTTC,CATSGGQGGYNEQFF